Following are 22 T cell receptor beta chains from one sample sequenced in a study of CD8 T cells in ankylosing spondylitis. In TCRdb, the 5' RACE reads were re-called with MiXCR into one record per CDR3 protein. The sample comprises some 92,000 distinct CDR3 sequences, 27% of which are singletons, and around 56% rests with the top ten. The sequenced sample was blood, either unsorted or a sorted T cell fraction (not recorded which). Every receptor here comes from a male donor with ankylosing spondylitis or in good health (not recorded which).

This chain connects TRBV11-2 to TRBJ2-5; D gene unclear. CDR1 SGHAT and CDR2 FQNNGV come from the germline V gene. The CDR3 has 14 amino acids. V was trimmed by 1 base and J by 2 bases, leaving 8 bases between them. The CDR3 reads CASSLGALQETQYF. CDR3 in DNA: TGTGCCAGCAGCTTAGGGGCATTACAAGAGACCCAGTACTTC. Full variable domain (rest looked up from reference TRBV11-2 and TRBJ2-5): EAGVAQSPRYKIIEKRQSVAFWCNPISGHATLYWYQQILGQGPKLLIQFQNNGVVDDSQLPKDRFSAERLKGVDSTLKIQPAKLEDSAVYLCASSLGALQETQYFGPGTRLLVL.

This rearrangement joins TRBV4-1 to TRBJ2-7, with 12 bases lining up with TRBD2. Germline trimming cut 1 base from V and 3 bases from J; bases unmatched to any gene: 13. Germline loops: CDR1 MGHRA, CDR2 YSYEKL. This CDR3 region has 19 residues. CDR3 nucleotide sequence: TGCGCCAGCAGCCAAGGCGACGTACTAGCGGGAGGCCAACTCTACGAGCAGTACTTC. Its translation is CASSQGDVLAGGQLYEQYF.

The J gene is TRBJ2-7, the V gene TRBV27; 9 bases are a match to TRBD2. The CDR3 runs to 14 residues. J lost 6 bases, V lost 4 bases, and 7 bases had no gene match. Per germline, CDR1 MNHEY and CDR2 SMNVEV (reference sequence). The CDR3 region has the DNA TGTGCCAGCAGTTCGGGACTAGCAGGGGGCGAGCAGTACGTC. This codes for CASSSGLAGGEQYV.

This clonotype was observed at least ten times. The chain links TRBV20-1 to TRBJ2-1; D tentatively fits TRBD1 or TRBD2 (6 bases each). The CDR3 has 16 residues. Germline V gene lookup returns CDR1 DFQATT and CDR2 SNEGSKA (reference sequence). The V end was cut by 0 bases, the J end by 0 bases, with 12 bases between. The CDR3 DNA reads as TGCAGTGCTAGAGATAGGGGGGATAGCTCCTACAATGAGCAGTTCTTC. It is translated as CSARDRGDSSYNEQFF.

V is TRBV5-1 and J is TRBJ2-1; D is uncertain. V lost 6 bases, J lost 8 bases, and 21 bases lay in between. The CDR3 spans 15 residues. CDR1 and CDR2 from the germline V gene are SGHRS and YFSETQ. The DNA for the CDR3 is TGCGCCAGCATCAGAACCGGGCTCCGGAGCGATGAGCAGTTCTTC. It is translated as CASIRTGLRSDEQFF.

This clonotype has ten or more counts. This chain uses TRBV4-1 with TRBJ2-1, with TRBD2 matching over 8 bases. This CDR3 contains 14 residues. Unmatched junction bases numbered 6, after V lost 1 base and J lost 10 bases. CDR1 and CDR2 (germline): MGHRA, YSYEKL. The CDR3 reads CASSQGRGAWEQFF. The CDR3 coding sequence is TGCGCCAGCAGCCAAGGGCGGGGGGCATGGGAGCAGTTCTTC.

The CDR3 DNA reads TGCGCCAGCAGCCAAGGTGCCGGAGACAATTCACCCCTCCACTTT. Its translation is CASSQGAGDNSPLHF. The V and J genes are TRBV4-1 and TRBJ1-6; D remains ambiguous. Trimming removed 1 base from V and 7 bases from J, with 11 bases in between. Germline CDR1 and CDR2: MGHRA and YSYEKL. CDR3 length: 15 residues.

The genes are TRBV11-3 and TRBJ2-5, with TRBD2 matching over 10 bases. Germline V lookup: CDR1 SGHNT, CDR2 YENEEA. The CDR3 sequence is 22 residues long. Trimming took 1 base from V and 1 from J; bases not matched to a gene: 21. The CDR3 coding sequence is TGTGCCAGCAGCTTAGTTGGTGCGTGGCGGACTAGCGGTCCTGGTTTCCAAGAGACCCAGTACTTC. Amino acid sequence: CASSLVGAWRTSGPGFQETQYF.

In its sample, this clonotype was seen a few times. The chain employs TRBV5-1 and TRBJ2-3; 8 bases fit TRBD2. The CDR3 loop spans 16 amino acids. V lost 0 bases and J lost 2; bases outside the gene matches: 5. Germline assignment: CDR1 SGHRS and CDR2 YFSETQ. CDR3 nucleotide sequence: TGCGCCAGCAGCTTGGAGCGGGGGCCGAACACAGATACGCAGTATTTT. It encodes CASSLERGPNTDTQYF.

This sequence joins TRBV27 and TRBJ2-1, with 8 bases that match TRBD2. The CDR3 totals 15 residues. V dropped 3 bases and J dropped 6; count of bases not matched to a gene: 7. Germline V gene sequence: CDR1 MNHEY, CDR2 SMNVEV (reference sequence). CDR3 coding DNA: TGTGCCAGCAGTTTTCTAGCGGGTGATTTCAATGAGCAGTTCTTC. Translating it yields CASSFLAGDFNEQFF.

The chain carries TRBV7-6 and TRBJ2-2; 7 bases match TRBD1. The V gene end was trimmed by 3 bases and the J gene end by 0 bases; junction bases not matched to a gene: 16. In germline, CDR1 is SGHVS, CDR2 FNYEAQ. CDR3 length equals 20 residues. DNA for the CDR3: TGTGCCAGCAGCTTGCTCCGCTCCGGACCGGGGACAGCGAACACCGGGGAGCTGTTTTTT. Translating gives CASSLLRSGPGTANTGELFF. The full variable domain, completed using reference TRBV7-6 and TRBJ2-2, is GAGVSQSPRYKVTKRGQDVALRCDPISGHVSLYWYRQALGQGPEFLTYFNYEAQQDKSGLPNDRFSAERPEGSISTLTIQRTEQRDSAMYRCASSLLRSGPGTANTGELFFGEGSRLTVL.

This chain links TRBV19 with TRBJ1-1; tentative D call: TRBD1 (6 bases). The CDR3 runs 14 residues. Germline loops: CDR1 LNHDA, CDR2 SQIVND (reference sequence). The ends were cut back, 4 bases at V and 5 bases at J, with 14 bases in the middle. In DNA form, the CDR3 reads TGTGCCAGTAGTACGAGGGGGGTTGGGACTGAAGCTTTCTTT. This sequence encodes CASSTRGVGTEAFF.

This clonotype was found a few times. The gene calls are TRBV29-1 and TRBJ1-1; maybe TRBD1 (5 bases). CDR1 is SQVTM and CDR2 is ANQGSEA in the germline V gene. CDR3 length: 12 amino acids. V was clipped by 5 bases and J by 3 bases, with 10 bases between them. CDR3: CSVWDGDTEAFF. The DNA of the CDR3 is TGCAGCGTTTGGGACGGTGACACTGAAGCTTTCTTT.

This clonotype was detected ten times or more. The V gene is TRBV20-1, the J gene TRBJ2-2; possibly TRBD1 or TRBD2 for D (5 bases each). Trimming removed 1 base at V and 5 bases at J, with 8 bases between. The CDR3 covers 13 residues. Germline-derived CDR1 and CDR2 are DFQATT and SNEGSKA (reference sequence). The DNA for the CDR3 is TGCAGTGCTAGAGCCAGGGAGACCGGGGAGCTGTTTTTT. Protein product: CSARARETGELFF.

The V and J genes are TRBV5-1 and TRBJ1-6, with D unclear. The germline CDR1 and CDR2 sequences are SGHRS and YFSETQ. CDR3 length: 13 amino acids. V lost 0 bases to trimming and J lost 9 bases, with 7 bases between them. The CDR3: CASSLAGFSPLHF. Here the CDR3 DNA reads TGCGCCAGCAGCTTGGCCGGTTTTTCACCCCTCCACTTT.

This clonotype turned up a few times. As DNA, the CDR3 is TGTGCCAGCAGCTTAGTGGGACTGTTCAATGAGCAGTTCTTC. This translates into CASSLVGLFNEQFF. The chain joins TRBV7-9 to TRBJ2-1, with D maybe TRBD2 (6 bases). Germline V gene sequence: CDR1 SEHNR, CDR2 FQNEAQ (reference sequence). This CDR3 is built from 14 residues. V dropped 1 base and J dropped 6 bases, with 10 bases sitting between them.

The chain links TRBV20-1 to TRBJ1-2; 7 bases match TRBD1. The trim removed 2 bases at V and 8 bases at J, leaving 20 bases unmatched. This CDR3 spans 17 amino acids. Germline assignment: CDR1 DFQATT and CDR2 SNEGSKA (reference sequence). This CDR3 reads CSARSRDREPLGVGYTF. DNA for the CDR3: TGCAGTGCTAGATCCCGGGACAGAGAGCCATTAGGAGTAGGCTACACCTTC.

There are a few counts of this clonotype. The rearrangement joins TRBV4-2 to TRBJ1-5; a weak D match, TRBD1 (6 bases). V gave up 0 bases and J gave up 2 bases, with 8 bases separating them. The CDR3 covers 15 residues. Germline loops: CDR1 LGHNA, CDR2 YNFKEQ. DNA for the CDR3: TGTGCCAGCAGCCAAGAGGGGGCCGGCAATCAGCCCCAGCATTTT. Translation gives CASSQEGAGNQPQHF.

J is TRBJ1-5 and V is TRBV20-1; a weak D match, TRBD1 (5 bases). The V end was cut by 5 bases, the J end by 7 bases, with 12 bases between. The CDR3 runs 12 residues. CDR1 is DFQATT and CDR2 is SNEGSKA in the germline V gene (reference sequence). This CDR3 is CSAPGGDQPQHF. CDR3 DNA: TGCAGTGCTCCGGGGGGAGACCAGCCCCAGCATTTT.

The chain is built from TRBV6-1 and TRBJ1-1, with no clear D. V shed 5 bases and J shed 2 bases, with 18 bases lying between them. The V gene's germline CDR1 is MNHNS and CDR2 SASEGT. This CDR3 has 16 amino acids. The CDR3 coding sequence is TGTGCCAGCAGTCCCCACCGAGGCTTGGACAACACTGAAGCTTTCTTT. Amino acid sequence: CASSPHRGLDNTEAFF.

This chain joins TRBV10-3 and TRBJ1-1, with a possible D match to TRBD1 (5 bases). The V gene lost 4 bases and the J gene lost 0 bases, with 9 bases spanning the gap. This CDR3 is 14 amino acids long. Per the germline V gene, CDR1 is ENHRY and CDR2 is SYGVKD. Here the CDR3 DNA reads TGTGCCATCAGTGCCCAGGGATTGAACACTGAAGCTTTCTTT. This gives the protein CAISAQGLNTEAFF.

The chain links TRBV5-1 to TRBJ2-3; 9 bases align to TRBD1. CDR3 length: 17 amino acids. The germline gives CDR1 SGHRS, CDR2 YFSETQ. With 4 bases clipped from V and 1 base from J, the junction kept 10 bases outside the gene matches. CDR3 region: CASSPGMTGGGTDTQYF. CDR3 DNA: TGCGCCAGCAGCCCGGGAATGACAGGGGGTGGCACAGATACGCAGTATTTT.